This T cell receptor (beta chain) was retrieved from a study of blood T cell repertoires in COVID-19. The CDR3 totals 12 residues. Germline V CDR1 and CDR2: SGHRS, YFSETQ. The V end lost 6 bases, the J end lost 10 bases, and 14 bases lay between the germline ends. Sequencing used immunoSEQ multiplex PCR; TCRdb keeps in-frame clones, though not all of them. In the table there are approximately 200,000 clones, 88% of which are singletons. This clone showed up just a few times. Sequenced input: PBMCs or T cells enriched from blood (not recorded which). This sequence joins TRBV5-1 and TRBJ2-1, with D uncertain. The sequence derives from a woman aged 25 to 39 who had been exposed to COVID-19. The DNA of the CDR3 is TGCGCCAGCAATGCTGAGACTCGCGAGCAGTTCTTC. Residues: CASNAETREQFF. The whole variable domain, filled in from reference TRBV5-1 and TRBJ2-1, reads KAGVTQTPRYLIKTRGQQVTLSCSPISGHRSVSWYQQTPGQGLQFLFEYFSETQRNKGNFPGRFSGRQFSNSRSEMNVSTLELGDSALYLCASNAETREQFFGPGTRLTVL.